This T cell receptor (beta chain) is from a study of blood T cells in healthy people across ages. Whole-study results and caveats: Among T cells, TCR beta diversity per million cells dropped roughly linearly as age rose.

A remark on this clonotype: Its specificity is unknown.

Healthy Caucasian individuals from Russia aged roughly 6 to 90 served as donors. Drawing of peripheral blood yielded roughly 10 milliliters from each donor. For the second PCR, which ran for about 6 to 11 cycles, a sample-barcoded 5' primer and a J-beta primer mix were used. TCRdb processed the 5' RACE reads anew with MiXCR; each CDR3 protein has one entry. The sample includes around 990,000 distinct CDR3 sequences, roughly 24% of them seen just once. The CDR3 runs 15 residues. V lost 2 bases to trimming and J lost 2 bases, with 11 bases between them. Germline V lookup: CDR1 MNHEY, CDR2 SMNVEV (reference sequence). This same sample was also part of a study on T cells of mothers and their children. That work contributes: Among related mother-child pairs, overlap was slightly higher than in unrelated pairs, though not significantly.

This chain links TRBV27 with TRBJ2-3; TRBD2 might be the D (5 bases). This TCR came from a girl aged 2-9 years in good health. The sequenced sample was blood. CDR3 region: CASSLGRAFTDTQYF. CDR3 sequence (DNA): TGTGCCAGCAGTTTAGGGCGGGCATTCACAGATACGCAGTATTTT.